This is a list of T cell receptor beta chains from one sample in a study of cytomegalovirus exposure and HLA in healthy donors. The assay was immunoSEQ multiplex PCR, and TCRdb's table has in-frame clones only and misses some. Among around 180,000 clones listed, about 85% were seen once. The sequenced sample was PBMCs. The receptors were sampled from a boy under 10 years old in good health and CMV-seronegative. The CDR3 runs from the conserved cysteine through the conserved F or W. The D gene is left open where the match is weak. The size entry is marked missing in some rows and otherwise reads once, few, many or a size class.

TRBV11-3,TRBJ1-1,.,.,CASSRGGTEAFF,TGTGCCAGCAGCCGAGGGGGCACTGAAGCTTTCTTT
TRBV29-1,TRBJ2-3,TRBD2,.,CSVERGGRADTQYF,TGCAGCGTTGAACGGGGGGGCCGGGCAGATACGCAGTATTTT
TRBV19,TRBJ1-5,.,.,CASSIRDIHQPQHF,TGTGCCAGTAGTATCCGGGACATTCATCAGCCCCAGCATTTT
TRBV6-5,TRBJ1-4,TRBD1,.,CASSPDRGDEKLFF,TGTGCCAGCAGTCCGGACAGGGGGGACGAAAAACTGTTTTTT
TRBV30,TRBJ1-1,.,.,CAWSPQQNTEAFF,TGTGCCTGGAGTCCACAGCAGAACACTGAAGCTTTCTTT
TRBV2,TRBJ1-2,.,.,CASREDGPSGYTF,TGTGCCAGCAGGGAGGACGGACCCAGCGGCTACACCTTC
TRBV29-1,TRBJ1-5,TRBD1,.,CSVGSGQGPFGPQHF,TGCAGCGTTGGGTCAGGACAGGGTCCCTTTGGTCCCCAGCATTTT
TRBV30,TRBJ2-3,.,.,CAWSVRDRDTQYF,TGTGCCTGGAGTGTACGTGATAGAGATACGCAGTATTTT
TRBV7-9,TRBJ1-1,.,.,CASSLTGLAEAFF,TGTGCCAGCAGCTTAACAGGTTTGGCTGAAGCTTTCTTT
TRBV7-9,TRBJ1-3,.,.,CSSSLAAGQGLSGNTIYF,TGTTCCAGCAGCTTAGCGGCCGGGCAGGGCCTCTCTGGAAACACCATATATTTT
TRBV15,TRBJ1-2,.,.,CATSGRDTNYGYTF,TGTGCCACCAGCGGCCGGGACACCAACTATGGCTACACCTTC
TRBV29-1,TRBJ1-2,.,few,CSVGEVWSYTF,TGCAGCGTTGGGGAGGTTTGGAGCTACACCTTC
TRBV15,TRBJ1-1,.,.,CATSRDRGGWTEAFF,TGTGCCACCAGCAGAGATAGAGGAGGGTGGACTGAAGCTTTCTTT
TRBV4-2,TRBJ1-1,.,.,CASSPTLYTEAFF,TGTGCCAGCAGCCCGACATTATACACTGAAGCTTTCTTT
TRBV7-9,TRBJ2-3,TRBD2,.,CASSFLAGAFQRDTQYF,TGTGCCAGCAGTTTTCTAGCGGGAGCCTTTCAGCGGGATACGCAGTATTTT
TRBV4-2,TRBJ2-1,TRBD2,few,CASSQDGSGTYNEQFF,TGTGCCAGCAGCCAAGACGGTAGCGGGACTTACAATGAGCAGTTCTTC
TRBV4-1,TRBJ2-5,TRBD2,.,CASSQVGLVMETQYF,TGCGCCAGCAGCCAGGTGGGACTAGTAATGGAGACCCAGTACTTC
TRBV5-1,TRBJ1-5,TRBD1,.,CASSWTGMGGNQPQHF,TGCGCCAGCAGCTGGACAGGGATGGGTGGCAATCAGCCCCAGCATTTT
TRBV11-3,TRBJ2-1,TRBD1,.,CASSPHRQGANNEQFF,TGTGCCAGCAGCCCCCACCGACAGGGGGCAAACAATGAGCAGTTCTTC
TRBV28,TRBJ1-1,TRBD1,.,CASRAGTGIFLTEAFF,TGTGCCAGCAGGGCCGGGACAGGGATTTTTCTTACTGAAGCTTTCTTT
TRBV30,TRBJ2-7,.,.,CAWGRTYEQYF,TGTGCCTGGGGCCGAACCTACGAGCAGTACTTC
TRBV19,TRBJ2-2,.,once,CASSIMQFNTGELFF,TGTGCCAGTAGTATAATGCAGTTCAACACCGGGGAGCTGTTTTTT
TRBV27,TRBJ2-3,TRBD2,.,CASSSGTSTTDTQYF,TGTGCCAGCAGTTCCGGGACTAGTACCACAGATACGCAGTATTTT
TRBV7-6,TRBJ1-1,TRBD1,few,CASSLRTGGTGAEAFF,TGTGCCAGCAGCTTACGGACAGGGGGGACAGGAGCTGAAGCTTTCTTT
TRBV30,TRBJ1-5,.,.,CAWTSGLDQPQHF,TGTGCCTGGACGAGCGGTTTGGATCAGCCCCAGCATTTT
TRBV9,TRBJ2-3,TRBD2,.,CASSPGGSGGSTDTQYF,TGTGCCAGCAGCCCGGGGGGGTCTGGTGGTAGCACAGATACGCAGTATTTT
TRBV9,TRBJ2-7,TRBD2,once,CASGRAKYEQYF,TGTGCCAGCGGGAGGGCGAAATACGAGCAGTACTTC
TRBV27,TRBJ1-2,TRBD1,.,CASSPNRMTGNGYTF,TGTGCCAGCAGTCCGAACCGAATGACAGGGAACGGCTACACCTTC
TRBV5-8,TRBJ2-5,.,.,CASSLWFLAGQETQYF,TGTGCCAGCAGCTTATGGTTTTTGGCAGGGCAAGAGACCCAGTACTTC